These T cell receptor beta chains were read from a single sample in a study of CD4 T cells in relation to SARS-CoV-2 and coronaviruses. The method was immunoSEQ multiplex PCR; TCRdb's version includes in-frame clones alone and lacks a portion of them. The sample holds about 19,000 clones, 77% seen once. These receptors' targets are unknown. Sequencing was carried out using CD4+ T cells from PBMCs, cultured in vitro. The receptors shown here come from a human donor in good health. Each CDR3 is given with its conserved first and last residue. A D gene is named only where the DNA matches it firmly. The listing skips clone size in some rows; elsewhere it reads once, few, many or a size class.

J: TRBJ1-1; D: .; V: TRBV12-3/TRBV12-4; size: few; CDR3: CASSLKAEAFF; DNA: TGTGCCAGCAGTTTAAAGGCTGAAGCTTTCTTT
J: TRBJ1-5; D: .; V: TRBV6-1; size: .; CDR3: CASSLLDGNQPQHF; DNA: TGTGCCAGCAGTCTCTTGGACGGGAATCAGCCCCAGCATTTT
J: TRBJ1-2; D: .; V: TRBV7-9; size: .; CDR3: CASSLEGRGGYTF; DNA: TGTGCCAGCAGCTTAGAGGGGCGAGGGGGCTACACCTTC
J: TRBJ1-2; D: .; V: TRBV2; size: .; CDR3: CASSVTGTNYGYTF; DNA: TGTGCCAGCAGTGTCACCGGTACTAACTATGGCTACACCTTC
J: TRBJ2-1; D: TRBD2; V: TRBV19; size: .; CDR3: CASSIRLAGTSYNEQFF; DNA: TGTGCCAGTAGTATTCGACTAGCGGGGACATCCTACAATGAGCAGTTCTTC
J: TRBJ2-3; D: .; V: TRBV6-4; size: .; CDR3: CASRESLAPITDTQYF; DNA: TGTGCCAGCAGGGAATCGCTAGCGCCAATCACAGATACGCAGTATTTT
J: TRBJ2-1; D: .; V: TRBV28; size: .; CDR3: CASSYSGRKLGSSYNEQFF; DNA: TGTGCCAGCAGTTATTCGGGTCGCAAACTGGGTAGCTCCTACAATGAGCAGTTCTTC
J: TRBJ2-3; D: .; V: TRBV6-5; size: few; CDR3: CASSTASSTDTQYF; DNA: TGTGCCAGCAGCACAGCTAGTTCCACAGATACGCAGTATTTT
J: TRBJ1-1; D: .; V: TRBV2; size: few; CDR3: CASREMNTEAFF; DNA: TGTGCCAGCAGGGAGATGAACACTGAAGCTTTCTTT
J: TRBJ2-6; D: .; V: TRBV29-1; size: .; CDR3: CSVEESGANVLTF; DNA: TGCAGCGTTGAGGAATCTGGGGCCAACGTCCTGACTTTC
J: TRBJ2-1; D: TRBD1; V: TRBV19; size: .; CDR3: CASSSNYRGRGSYNEQFF; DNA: TGTGCCAGTAGTTCAAATTACAGGGGGCGCGGATCCTACAATGAGCAGTTCTTC
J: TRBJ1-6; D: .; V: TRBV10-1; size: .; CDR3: CASSDVNSPLHF; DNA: TGCGCCAGCAGTGATGTGAATTCACCCCTCCACTTT
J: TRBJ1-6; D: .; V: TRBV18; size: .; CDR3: CASSGDYNSPLHF; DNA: TGTGCCAGCTCAGGGGACTATAATTCACCCCTCCACTTT
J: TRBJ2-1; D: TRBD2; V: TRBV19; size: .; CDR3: CASSPASGRANEQFF; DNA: TGTGCCAGTAGTCCGGCTAGCGGGAGGGCCAATGAGCAGTTCTTC
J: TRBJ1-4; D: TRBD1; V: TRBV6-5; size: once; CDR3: CASSIKTGGEKLFF; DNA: TGTGCCAGCAGTATCAAGACAGGGGGCGAAAAACTGTTTTTT
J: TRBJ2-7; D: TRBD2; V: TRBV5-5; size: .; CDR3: CASSVLAGGRYEQYF; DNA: TGTGCCAGCAGCGTACTAGCGGGAGGGCGCTACGAGCAGTACTTC
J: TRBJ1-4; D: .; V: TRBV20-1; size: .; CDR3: CSASNEKLFF; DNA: TGCAGTGCCTCAAATGAAAAACTGTTTTTT
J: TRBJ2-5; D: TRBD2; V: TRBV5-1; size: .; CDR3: CASSLEAGGGLETQYF; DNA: TGCGCCAGCAGCTTGGAGGCGGGAGGGGGATTAGAGACCCAGTACTTC
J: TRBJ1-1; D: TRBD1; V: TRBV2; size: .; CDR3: CASRFDRGRTEAFF; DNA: TGTGCCAGCAGGTTCGACAGGGGGCGAACTGAAGCTTTCTTT
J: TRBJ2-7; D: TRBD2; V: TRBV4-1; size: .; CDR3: CASSYEAGGPYEQYF; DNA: TGCGCCAGCAGCTATGAGGCGGGAGGGCCATACGAGCAGTACTTC
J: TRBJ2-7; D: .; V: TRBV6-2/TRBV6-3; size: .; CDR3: CASSYSRAGTIKFEQYF; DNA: TGTGCCAGCAGTTACTCTCGCGCCGGGACAATAAAGTTCGAGCAGTACTTC
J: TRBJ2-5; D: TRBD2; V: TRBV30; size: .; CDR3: CASTSGSPHGAQYF; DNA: TGTGCCTCAACTAGCGGGAGCCCTCACGGGGCCCAGTACTTC
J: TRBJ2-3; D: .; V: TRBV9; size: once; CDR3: CASSADVPDTQYF; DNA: TGTGCCAGCAGCGCCGACGTCCCAGATACGCAGTATTTT
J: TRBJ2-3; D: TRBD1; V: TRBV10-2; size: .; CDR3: CASGGDRGWDTQYF; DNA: TGCGCCAGCGGAGGGGACAGGGGTTGGGATACGCAGTATTTT
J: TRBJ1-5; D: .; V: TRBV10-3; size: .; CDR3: CAVQRAVNQPQHF; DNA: TGTGCCGTACAAAGGGCCGTCAATCAGCCCCAGCATTTT
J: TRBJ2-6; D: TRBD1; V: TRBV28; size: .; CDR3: CASSLNTGVGGANVLTF; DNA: TGTGCCAGCAGTTTGAACACAGGGGTGGGTGGGGCCAACGTCCTGACTTTC
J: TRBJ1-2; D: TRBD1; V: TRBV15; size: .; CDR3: CATSRGGTGSTGYTF; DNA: TGTGCCACCAGCAGAGGGGGGACAGGGAGTACTGGCTACACCTTC
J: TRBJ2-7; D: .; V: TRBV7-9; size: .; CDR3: CASSLGQGLYEQYF; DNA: TGTGCCAGCAGCTTAGGACAGGGACTCTACGAGCAGTACTTC
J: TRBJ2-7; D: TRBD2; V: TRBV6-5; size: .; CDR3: CASRGSGGNGGEQYF; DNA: TGTGCCAGCAGGGGTAGCGGGGGGAACGGGGGTGAGCAGTACTTC
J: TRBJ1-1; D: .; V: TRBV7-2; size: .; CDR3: CASSSRLRTEAFF; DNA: TGTGCCAGCAGCTCCAGACTCCGGACAGAAGCTTTCTTT
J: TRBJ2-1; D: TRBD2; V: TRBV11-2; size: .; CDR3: CASSLGLAGVRSYNEQFF; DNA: TGTGCCAGCAGCTTAGGGCTAGCGGGAGTTCGGTCCTACAATGAGCAGTTCTTC
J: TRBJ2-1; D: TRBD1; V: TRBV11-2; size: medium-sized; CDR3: CASSLGGTGGSYNEQFF; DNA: TGTGCCAGCAGCTTGGGGGGGACAGGGGGGTCCTACAATGAGCAGTTCTTC
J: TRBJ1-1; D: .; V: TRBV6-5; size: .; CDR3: CASSTGTGNTEAFF; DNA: TGTGCCAGCAGCACCGGGACGGGGAACACTGAAGCTTTCTTT
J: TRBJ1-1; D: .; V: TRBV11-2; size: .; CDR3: CASSLPSDMNTEAFF; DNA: TGTGCCAGCAGCCTCCCGTCCGATATGAACACTGAAGCTTTCTTT
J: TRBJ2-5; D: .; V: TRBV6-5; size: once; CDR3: CASSYSRLGAETQYF; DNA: TGTGCCAGCAGTTACTCCAGGTTGGGAGCGGAGACCCAGTACTTC
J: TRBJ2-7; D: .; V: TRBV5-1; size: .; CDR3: CASSGLRASSYEQYF; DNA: TGCGCCAGCAGCGGCCTGAGGGCCTCCTCCTACGAGCAGTACTTC
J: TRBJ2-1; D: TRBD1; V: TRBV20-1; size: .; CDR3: CSASIWDSDSVQFF; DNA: TGCAGTGCTAGTATTTGGGACAGCGATTCAGTGCAGTTCTTC
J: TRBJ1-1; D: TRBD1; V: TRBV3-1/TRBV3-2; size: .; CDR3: CASSYLQGASKAFF; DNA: TGTGCCAGCAGCTACCTACAGGGGGCGAGTAAAGCTTTCTTT
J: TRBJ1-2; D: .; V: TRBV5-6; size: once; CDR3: CASSFGTTIGYGYTF; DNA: TGTGCCAGCAGCTTTGGGACAACCATAGGCTATGGCTACACCTTC
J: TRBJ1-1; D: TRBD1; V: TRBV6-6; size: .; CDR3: CASSYSIDRGTEAFF; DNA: TGTGCCAGCAGTTACTCGATTGACAGGGGGACTGAAGCTTTCTTT
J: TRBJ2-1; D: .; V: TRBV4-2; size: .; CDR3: CASSHQDPTGAVF; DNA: TGTGCCAGCAGCCACCAAGACCCTACGGGGGCCGTCTTC
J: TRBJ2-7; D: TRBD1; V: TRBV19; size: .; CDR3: CASSPRQGPWWEQYF; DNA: TGTGCCAGTAGTCCACGACAGGGACCCTGGTGGGAGCAGTACTTC
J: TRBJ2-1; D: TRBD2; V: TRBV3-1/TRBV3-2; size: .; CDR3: CASSQEGLAGPYNEQFF; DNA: TGTGCCAGCAGCCAAGAGGGACTAGCGGGCCCCTACAATGAGCAGTTCTTC
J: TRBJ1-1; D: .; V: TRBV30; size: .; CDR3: CAVTGTGDTEAFF; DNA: TGTGCCGTTACAGGGACCGGGGACACTGAAGCTTTCTTT
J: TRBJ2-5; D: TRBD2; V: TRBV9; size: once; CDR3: CASSVDASGVYQETQYF; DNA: TGTGCCAGCAGCGTAGATGCTAGCGGGGTGTACCAAGAGACCCAGTACTTC
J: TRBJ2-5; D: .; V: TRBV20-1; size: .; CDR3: CSASSSTQETQYF; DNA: TGCAGTGCTAGTAGCAGTACACAAGAGACCCAGTACTTC
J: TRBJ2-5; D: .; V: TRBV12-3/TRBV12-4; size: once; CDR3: CASSWTEVETQYF; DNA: TGTGCCAGCAGTTGGACAGAGGTAGAGACCCAGTACTTC
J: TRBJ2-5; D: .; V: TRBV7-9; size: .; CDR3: CASSQEGVWETQYF; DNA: TGTGCCAGCAGCCAAGAGGGGGTTTGGGAGACCCAGTACTTC
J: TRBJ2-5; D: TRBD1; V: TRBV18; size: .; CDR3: CASSFGTDMQETQYF; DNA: TGTGCCAGCTCCTTCGGGACAGACATGCAAGAGACCCAGTACTTC
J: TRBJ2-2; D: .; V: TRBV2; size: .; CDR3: CASSNGHPNTGELFF; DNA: TGTGCCAGCAGTAATGGACACCCGAACACCGGGGAGCTGTTTTTT
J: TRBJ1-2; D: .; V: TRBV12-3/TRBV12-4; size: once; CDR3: CASSSSAGSGYTF; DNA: TGTGCCAGCAGTTCCTCGGCGGGGTCAGGCTACACCTTC
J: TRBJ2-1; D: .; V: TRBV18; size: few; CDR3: CASSPNGDSYNEQFF; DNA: TGTGCCAGCTCCCCGAACGGAGACTCCTACAATGAGCAGTTCTTC
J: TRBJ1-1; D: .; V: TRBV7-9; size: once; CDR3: CASNNLAAGLNTEAFF; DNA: TGTGCCAGCAACAACCTGGCCGCAGGGTTGAACACTGAAGCTTTCTTT
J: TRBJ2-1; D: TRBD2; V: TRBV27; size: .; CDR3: CASSPPGLVNEQFF; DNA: TGTGCCAGCAGTCCTCCGGGACTAGTCAATGAGCAGTTCTTC
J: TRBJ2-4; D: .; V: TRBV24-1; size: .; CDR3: CATRSRPSKNIQYF; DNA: TGTGCCACCAGATCGCGGCCTAGCAAAAACATTCAGTACTTC